The 6 T cell receptor beta chains below come from one sample, sequenced in a study of Ad26.COV2.S vaccination and SARS-CoV-2 variants. Sequencing was performed with immunoSEQ multiplex PCR; in TCRdb, only in-frame clones are kept and a portion is missing. The sample records 430,000 or so clones, roughly 90% being singletons. Treatment meaning: approximately 18 received Ad26.COV2.S at low or high dose, single or two shots; about 5 received placebo; per-sample allocation not given. Day 63 after the first injection of vaccine or placebo was the sampling time. The sequencing used peripheral blood, collected in a trial of Ad26.COV2.S vaccine versus placebo. The source of these receptors is a person between 18 and 59 years old who received the Ad26.COV2.S COVID-19 vaccine or a placebo.

The V gene is TRBV28, the J gene TRBJ2-3, with D maybe TRBD1 (6 bases). The CDR3 loop spans 14 amino acids. The germline V gene has CDR1 MDHEN and CDR2 SYDVKM. Deletions cut 2 bases from V and 3 bases from J, with 9 bases between. In nucleotides, the CDR3 is TGTGCCAGCAGTTTAGGGGGCGAAACAGATACGCAGTATTTT. Protein sequence: CASSLGGETDTQYF.

This chain uses TRBV15 with TRBJ1-4; D uncertain. The CDR3 spans 15 residues. Germline V gene data show CDR1 as LNHNV and CDR2 as YYDKDF (reference sequence). V was shortened by 0 bases and J by 6 bases, with 11 bases between the two germline ends. CDR3 DNA sequence: TGTGCCACCAGCAGAGATGCACGAGTGGATGAAAAACTGTTTTTT. Encoded protein: CATSRDARVDEKLFF. The full variable domain, with the rest looked up from reference TRBV15 and TRBJ1-4, is DAMVIQNPRYQVTQFGKPVTLSCSQTLNHNVMYWYQQKSSQAPKLLFHYYDKDFNNEADTPDNFQSRRPNTSFCFLDIRSPGLGDTAMYLCATSRDARVDEKLFFGSGTQLSVL.

This clone was detected only once. This chain links TRBV27 with TRBJ2-7, with unresolved D. Trimming left V 6 bases short and J 3 bases short, with 15 bases between. The CDR3 is made up of 14 amino acids. The germline V gene has CDR1 MNHEY and CDR2 SMNVEV (reference sequence). CDR3 residues: CASSSSRAIYEQYF. The CDR3 region has the DNA TGTGCCAGCAGCTCCTCTCGGGCAATCTACGAGCAGTACTTC.

The genes are TRBV6-5 and TRBJ2-3, with D possibly matching TRBD1 (5 bases). This CDR3 has 13 amino acids. V lost 5 bases and J lost 8, with 14 bases in between. Germline V gene data show CDR1 as MNHEY and CDR2 as SVGAGI. CDR3 sequence reads: CASSPGAGRTQYF. The CDR3 nucleotides are TGTGCCAGCAGTCCTGGGGCCGGGCGTACGCAGTATTTT.

The chain links TRBV7-8 to TRBJ2-7, with no clear D. Between the trimmed V and J ends, which lost 3 bases and 2 bases, there was a span of 11 bases. The CDR3 totals 14 residues. From germline, CDR1 is SGHVS and CDR2 FQNEAQ. The DNA for the CDR3 is TGTGCCAGCAGCTTGACCCCCACAACCTACGAGCAGTACTTC. Translated: CASSLTPTTYEQYF.

The chain couples TRBV3-1 (or the pseudogene TRBV3-2) to TRBJ2-7, with TRBD1 matching over 7 bases. The CDR3 sequence is 17 residues long. CDR1 and CDR2 (germline): LGHDT, YNNKEL (reference sequence). After removal of 5 bases from V and 0 bases from J, the junction contained 13 bases not matched to a gene. CDR3 in DNA: TGTGCCAGCAGCAAGGCGAACAGGGGCCCGAGCTCCTACGAGCAGTACTTC. This sequence encodes CASSKANRGPSSYEQYF.